This TCR beta chain was profiled in a study of shared clonotypes between healthy human individuals. CD8 cells classed as naive were CD45RO-negative and positively selected for CCR7, excluding terminally differentiated effector memory CD45RA+ cells. V lost 10 bases, J lost 4 bases, and 20 bases lay in between. Germline CDR1 and CDR2: LNHDA and SQIVND (reference sequence). The CDR3 covers 15 residues. TCRdb's copy holds only in-frame clones and misses some; the assay was immunoSEQ multiplex PCR. The table records approximately 2,000,000 clones, around 93% of them present only once. This chain uses TRBV19 with TRBJ1-5; D unclear. Material for sequencing was naive CD8+ T cells from PBMCs. The TCR was taken from a man aged 18 to 29 in good health. Some clones in this sample may be carry-over from other donors' samples. The CDR3 region has the DNA TGTGCCACCACGCCCTATGGGGTAGAGAATCAGCCCCAGCATTTT. Translation: CATTPYGVENQPQHF.